This TCR beta chain was identified in a study of blood T cell repertoires in COVID-19. Looked up from germline, CDR1 is KGHSH and CDR2 is LQKENI. V was clipped by 3 bases and J by 0 bases, with 9 bases between them. The CDR3 has 15 residues. Sequencing was performed with immunoSEQ multiplex PCR; in TCRdb, only in-frame clones are kept and a portion is missing. The profile shows roughly 220,000 clones, 80% to 90% of them singletons. J is TRBJ1-5 and V is TRBV18; D remains unclear. The TCR sequence derives from a woman in her fifties or sixties with acute COVID-19. The sample consisted of PBMCs or T cells enriched from blood (not recorded which). The CDR3: CASSPPGGSNQPQHF. DNA of the CDR3: TGTGCCAGCTCACCCCCGGGTGGTAGCAATCAGCCCCAGCATTTT.